This T cell receptor beta chain was recovered during a study of blood T cell repertoires in COVID-19 (dated by TCRdb to about 2020). Turning to the overall study: Samples from collaborators originated in the United States, Italy and Spain and spanned both the acute and convalescent phases of COVID-19. The material from the prospective study consisted of cDNA or gDNA derived from T cells, B-cell-depleted T cells, or PBMCs. The repertoires were released in a freely available public database meant as a resource for research on the immune response to SARS-CoV-2. Deeply sampled blood TCRbeta repertoires from subjects exposed to, actively infected with, or recovered from COVID-19 were included in the dataset. Where available, HLA class I and class II types were taken from metadata supplied by the sample provider and were not determined by assay-based typing. Sample metadata almost always included a de-identified subject ID, COVID-19 status, age in years and sex. The samples were drawn from two sources: the first 160 participants of the ongoing ImmuneRACE study, and fewer than 1,500 subjects contributed by 6 global collaborators.

The immunoSEQ Assay, a bias-controlled multiplex PCR, was used to amplify TCRbeta CDR3 regions from genomic DNA. The original methods were these. The number of nucleated cells in each sample was estimated by amplification of reference gene primers within the assay. To quantify the absolute abundance of each unique TCRbeta CDR3 rearrangement, sequence reads were collapsed and filtered. For each sample, productive Simpson clonality was calculated as the square root of Simpson's diversity index over productive rearrangements. TCRdb obtained this table from immuneACCESS and retained in-frame rearrangements with V and J assigned. These tables miss some clones; where compared with another copy, unresolved V genes account for less than half of the shortfall, and the remainder is unexplained. For V, J and clone size, that table is used; D and trimming come from the DNA. The sample profile shows more than 400,000 clones; 80% to 90% of them were found once. The ten most abundant clones make up roughly 3.2% of the sample.

Study-level results and caveats: How much clinical and demographic metadata was included differed by source and by participant, and the metadata was provided uncurated.

Including the terminal cysteine and phenylalanine, the CDR3 comprises 16 residues. The sequence is cut down to CDR3 DNA, 48 bases in frame from base 1. V is shortened by 3 bases, J by 5 bases, and the region joining them spans 16 bases. Looking up the germline V gene yields CDR1 LGHNA and CDR2 YSLEER. Collaborating institutions collected whole blood in K2EDTA tubes following their own protocols. For TCRbeta analysis, collaborators shipped samples in one of three forms: frozen whole blood, isolated PBMCs, or DNA extracted from either of those sample types. Of note for this clone: This receptor's antigen is unknown. Base-call qualities are not available, and no considerably larger clone is one nucleotide away.

Sequencing used peripheral blood. The TCR was taken from a human donor in a cohort sampled during active COVID-19. The V and J genes are TRBV4-3 and TRBJ2-2, and possibly TRBD1, on 6 matching bases. The CDR3 reads CASSQRGGETTGELFF. The nucleotides are TGCGCCAGCAGCCAGCGTGGGGGCGAGACGACCGGGGAGCTGTTTTTT.